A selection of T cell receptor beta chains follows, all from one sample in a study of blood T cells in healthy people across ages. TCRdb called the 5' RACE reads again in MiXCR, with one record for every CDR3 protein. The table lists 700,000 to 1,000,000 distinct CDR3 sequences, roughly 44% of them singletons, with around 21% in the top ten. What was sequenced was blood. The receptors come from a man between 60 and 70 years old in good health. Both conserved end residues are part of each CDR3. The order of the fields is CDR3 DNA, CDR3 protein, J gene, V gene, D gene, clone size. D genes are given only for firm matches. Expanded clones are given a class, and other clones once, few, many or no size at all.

TGTGCCAGCAGCTTCTACCCTAAATACGAGCAGTACTTC,CASSFYPKYEQYF,TRBJ2-7,TRBV7-2,.,few
TGTGCCACCAGATACGACAGGGGGGGGACCGCAACTAATGAAAAACTGTTTTTT,CATRYDRGGTATNEKLFF,TRBJ1-4,TRBV2,TRBD1,.
TGTGCCAGCAGCCAAGATATAGCGGGGGATCAGATACGGGAGTATTTT,CASSQDIAGDQIREYF,TRBJ2-3,TRBV3-1,TRBD2,.
TGTGCCAGCAGCGTTGGGGTAGCGGGGCAAGAGACCCAGTACTTC,CASSVGVAGQETQYF,TRBJ2-5,TRBV9,TRBD2,.
TGTGCTAGTGGTTTGGTAATCACCAGCGCTGGCACTGAAGCTTTCTTT,CASGLVITSAGTEAFF,TRBJ1-1,TRBV12-5,.,few
TGTGCCAGCAGTGACGGGGGGGCCTACGAGCAGTACTTC,CASSDGGAYEQYF,TRBJ2-7,TRBV2,TRBD2,few
TGTGCCAGCAGCCGGCGGACAGGGGGCACAGATACGCAGTATTTT,CASSRRTGGTDTQYF,TRBJ2-3,TRBV7-3,TRBD1,many
TGTGCCAGCACCCCCGGAACAGGGCTTCAAGAGACCCAGTACTTC,CASTPGTGLQETQYF,TRBJ2-5,TRBV7-9,.,.
TGTGCCAGCAGTTCCACGGATAAGGACAGGAACGAGCAGTACTTC,CASSSTDKDRNEQYF,TRBJ2-7,TRBV6-2/TRBV6-3,TRBD1,.
TGCGCCAGCAGCCAGGCGGGGGGCGGAGTAAACAATGGGCAGTACTTC,CASSQAGGGVNNGQYF,TRBJ2-5,TRBV4-3,TRBD2,.
TGCAGCGTTTCAATTCAGGGACGTGGCTACACCTTC,CSVSIQGRGYTF,TRBJ1-2,TRBV29-1,.,few
TGCAGTGCTTCTCGGGGGGTGCACACAGATACGCAGTATTTT,CSASRGVHTDTQYF,TRBJ2-3,TRBV20-1,TRBD2,few
TGTGCCAGCAGCATCGATGGGGTTGTAGAGACCCAGTACTTC,CASSIDGVVETQYF,TRBJ2-5,TRBV9,.,once
TGTGCCAGCAGTTACTCGGGAAACACCGGGGAGCTGTTTTTT,CASSYSGNTGELFF,TRBJ2-2,TRBV6-2/TRBV6-3,.,few
TGTGCCAGCAGCTTAGCAGGGTTCACTGAAGCTTTCTTT,CASSLAGFTEAFF,TRBJ1-1,TRBV7-2,.,.
TGCAGTGCTAGAGGCGGACAGGAAGAGGGTAACTATGGCTACACCTTC,CSARGGQEEGNYGYTF,TRBJ1-2,TRBV20-1,TRBD1,.
TGTGCCAGCAGCTTATATATGGGGAGCGGGGTGGAGACCCAGTACTTC,CASSLYMGSGVETQYF,TRBJ2-5,TRBV7-9,TRBD2,.
TGCAGCGTTGAGCCGGGACAGACTAGCTATGGCTACACCTTC,CSVEPGQTSYGYTF,TRBJ1-2,TRBV29-1,TRBD1,many
TGTGCCAGCAGCCCTAACGGGGGAGAGACCCAGTACTTC,CASSPNGGETQYF,TRBJ2-5,TRBV7-2,.,.
TGTGCCAGCAGTCTAGATTGGGAGACCCAGTACTTC,CASSLDWETQYF,TRBJ2-5,TRBV6-2/TRBV6-3,.,.
TGTGCCAGCAGTTTAAACCACGGGGCTTACGAGCAGTACTTC,CASSLNHGAYEQYF,TRBJ2-7,TRBV12-3/TRBV12-4,.,few
TGCAGCGTTGGATCATTAGGGCAGGTATACAATGAGCAGTTCTTC,CSVGSLGQVYNEQFF,TRBJ2-1,TRBV29-1,.,.
TGTGCCACCAGCAGAGGTGATCTAGCGGGGGGGGCAGATACGCAGTATTTT,CATSRGDLAGGADTQYF,TRBJ2-3,TRBV15,TRBD2,.
TGTGCCAGCAGCTTAGTAGTAGAGGGGATCTACACCTTC,CASSLVVEGIYTF,TRBJ1-2,TRBV7-9,.,.
TGTGCCACCAGTGAACTGGGCGGGGGGTACAATGAGCAGTTCTTC,CATSELGGGYNEQFF,TRBJ2-1,TRBV24-1,TRBD2,few
TGTGCCAGCAGTGTCCCGACGGATCTCAAAGCTTTCTTT,CASSVPTDLKAFF,TRBJ1-1,TRBV12-3/TRBV12-4,.,.
TGTGCCAGCAGCCCAGGGGGCTCCTTATATGGCTACACCTTC,CASSPGGSLYGYTF,TRBJ1-2,TRBV7-2,TRBD1,few
TGCAGTGCTAGAGCGCTAGACCAAGAGACCCAGTACTTC,CSARALDQETQYF,TRBJ2-5,TRBV20-1,.,many
TGTGCCGCGGCCCTGGTTCAGGGACCTGAAGCTTTCTTT,CAAALVQGPEAFF,TRBJ1-1,TRBV6-1,.,many
TGTGCCAGCAGCTTAGCTTGGGACAGACTTAATCAGCCCCAGCATTTT,CASSLAWDRLNQPQHF,TRBJ1-5,TRBV7-2,TRBD1,few
TGTGCCAGCAGCCAAAATGGAGGGGGGCCCGGGGCTTTCTTT,CASSQNGGGPGAFF,TRBJ1-1,TRBV14,.,.
TGCGCCAGCAGGGCGGGGAACACTGAAGCTTTCTTT,CASRAGNTEAFF,TRBJ1-1,TRBV5-1,.,few
TGTGCCAGCAGTTACCAGGGCAGGGCGCCTAGCTCCTACGAGCAGTACTTC,CASSYQGRAPSSYEQYF,TRBJ2-7,TRBV6-2/TRBV6-3,.,.
TGCGCCAGCAGCCAAGACCTGGGAGGGGCCAACGTCCTGACTTTC,CASSQDLGGANVLTF,TRBJ2-6,TRBV4-3,.,.
TGTGCCAGCAGTTACACAGCGGGAGCTCGGGGTGAGCAGTTCTTC,CASSYTAGARGEQFF,TRBJ2-1,TRBV28,TRBD2,.
TGCAGCGGGGGGCCAGATACGCAGTATTTT,CSGGPDTQYF,TRBJ2-3,TRBV20-1,.,.
TGTGCCAGCAGCCCGCGGTCAGGGGGTCCGAATGAGCAGTTCTTC,CASSPRSGGPNEQFF,TRBJ2-1,TRBV7-9,TRBD1,.
TGTGCCAGCAGTCCGGATCCAGGGCGGCAGTACTTC,CASSPDPGRQYF,TRBJ2-5,TRBV12-3/TRBV12-4,.,.
TGCGCCAGCAGCCAAGACTATCCCCAGGGACTCCAGGGGGACACCAAAAACATTCAGTACTTC,CASSQDYPQGLQGDTKNIQYF,TRBJ2-4,TRBV4-3,.,.
TGTGCCTGGGCTTCGGGACAGACGAGCTCCTACGAGCAGTACTTC,CAWASGQTSSYEQYF,TRBJ2-7,TRBV30,TRBD1,many
TGCGCCAGCAGTTACGAGAGGACAGGTGAGACTGGGGAGCAGTACTTC,CASSYERTGETGEQYF,TRBJ2-7,TRBV6-2/TRBV6-3,TRBD1,.
TGCGCCAGCAGCTCGGGGGGCAATCCTCAGGGGAGCGTGTACTTC,CASSSGGNPQGSVYF,TRBJ2-5,TRBV5-1,.,.
TGCGCCAGCAGCTTGACGGGACCCCGGCTGGAGACCCAGTACTTC,CASSLTGPRLETQYF,TRBJ2-5,TRBV5-1,.,.
TGTGCCAGCAGTTACGACAGGGGCGGGTACGAGCAGTACTTC,CASSYDRGGYEQYF,TRBJ2-7,TRBV27,TRBD1,.